This T cell receptor (beta chain) was profiled in a study of preoperative IRX-2 immunotherapy in early breast cancer (dated by TCRdb to about 2019). In light of the paper, this sample's treatment or condition label describes: preoperative locoregional IRX-2 cytokine immunotherapy. The samples were obtained from a phase Ib study that tested preoperative, locoregional IRX-2 cytokine immunotherapy designed to prime immune responses. The donors were early-stage breast cancer patients who were given IRX-2 prior to surgery. Worth noting for this clone: Its recognized antigen is unknown. Base qualities are not recorded, but no much larger clone differs from it by a single base.

CDR1 and CDR2 are drawn from the germline V gene: KGHSH, LQKENI. Relative to germline, V is 4 bases shorter and J is 3 bases shorter, with 13 bases between their ends. The CDR3 contains 14 residues, cysteine and phenylalanine counted. Only the CDR3 DNA is retained, 42 bases long and in frame from the first base. Library preparation employed the immunoSEQ multiplex PCR assay. This is the immuneACCESS table as TCRdb keeps it, with only in-frame sequences that have V and J called. A part of the clones is gone; compared with another copy, unresolved V genes explain less than half, and the rest is unexplained. Across this sample there are more than 6,500 clones, with over 75% seen only once. 15% to 20% of the sample is in the top ten clones.

Sequenced here: tumor tissue, sampled after IRX-2 immunotherapy. The chain uses TRBV18 and TRBJ2-7; the D element might be TRBD1 or TRBD2, as each aligns at 5 bases. This TCR was sampled from a human donor with breast cancer. The nucleotide sequence reads TGTGCCAGCTCACTACCCGGGACCCTCTACGAGCAGTACTTC. Translated, it reads CASSLPGTLYEQYF. When the CDR3 is completed using the reference TRBV18 and TRBJ2-7 genes on either side, the full variable domain is NAGVMQNPRHLVRRRGQEARLRCSPMKGHSHVYWYRQLPEEGLKFMVYLQKENIIDESGMPKERFSAEFPKEGPSILRIQQVVRGDSAAYFCASSLPGTLYEQYFGPGTRLTVT.